These 2 T cell receptor beta chains originate from one sample sequenced in a study of blood T cell repertoires in COVID-19. Sequenced by immunoSEQ multiplex PCR; TCRdb stores in-frame clones only, minus some. The sample has under 300,000 clones; around 83% are singletons. Input material: peripheral blood. The receptors were gathered from a man of 80 years or more with acute or convalescent COVID-19.

This sequence joins TRBV3-1 (or the pseudogene TRBV3-2) and TRBJ2-3, with 13 bases matching TRBD2. The trim removed 7 bases at V and 0 bases at J, leaving 10 bases unmatched. Per the germline V gene, CDR1 is LGHDT and CDR2 is YNNKEL (reference sequence). The CDR3 has 18 residues. DNA for the CDR3: TGTGCCAGCACCCTTCGGGGGGGACTAGCGGGGAGCACAGATACGCAGTATTTT. Encoded protein: CASTLRGGLAGSTDTQYF.

This chain links TRBV30 with TRBJ2-7; 7 nucleotides align to TRBD1. CDR1 and CDR2 from the germline V gene are GTSNPN and SVGIG (reference sequence). The CDR3 runs 13 residues. After removal of 2 bases from V and 2 bases from J, the junction contained 3 bases not matched to a gene. CDR3 loop: CAWSRQGPYEQYF. In DNA form, the CDR3 reads TGTGCCTGGAGTAGACAGGGTCCCTACGAGCAGTACTTC. Using reference TRBV30 and TRBJ2-7 for the parts outside the CDR3, the full variable domain is SQTIHQWPATLVQPVGSPLSLECTVEGTSNPNLYWYRQAAGRGLQLLFYSVGIGQISSEVPQNLSASRPQDRQFILSSKKLLLSDSGFYLCAWSRQGPYEQYFGPGTRLTVT.